This T cell receptor beta chain appears in the sequencing data of a study of post-analysis software for immune sequencing data. Looking at the study overall: Disease courses included relapsing-remitting, secondary progressive and progressive-relapsing multiple sclerosis. Whole-study findings and limits: Same-batch preparations were strongly co-clustered by F measure. Roughly five TRBV segments, including TRBV5-6, TRBV5-1 and TRBV20-1, were more frequent in patients than controls. Comparison with controls showed significantly lower normalized Chao1 diversity in multiple sclerosis patients.

Prepared libraries of TCR beta cDNA carried unique molecular identifiers. T cells numbering 1 to 10 million yielded cDNA molecules that totaled about 500,000. In TCRdb, the PCR reads were re-called with MiXCR into one record per CDR3 protein. The sample has about 680,000 distinct CDR3 sequences; 55% to 70% are singletons. About this clonotype: What it recognizes is unknown.

The CDR3 is made up of 15 amino acids. The germline V gene has CDR1 SGHRS and CDR2 YFSETQ. V lost 2 bases and J 4 bases, leaving 10 bases between the germline ends. The sample taken for sequencing was blood. The clonotype comes from a girl under 10 years old with multiple sclerosis. The rearrangement links TRBV5-1 to TRBJ1-6; D is perhaps TRBD1 (5 bases). The chain's CDR3 is CASSFTGPYNSPLHF. The CDR3 DNA sequence: TGCGCCAGCAGCTTTACAGGACCGTATAATTCACCCCTCCACTTT.